This T cell receptor (beta chain) was profiled in a study of tumor and adjacent non-tumor tissue in lung cancer. Across the whole study: Patients were aged about 30 to 80, approximately 11 men and a handful of women, stage I to III.

RNA was extracted from bulk tissue without any cell sorting. The normal lung tissue was taken more than 3 cm from the tumor edge. As regards this clonotype: Relative to the germline gene, one junction end is altered; a read error may explain this.

Germline lookup yields CDR1 SGHDT and CDR2 YYEEEE. The CDR3 is 13 amino acids. The library came from three nested PCR rounds adapted from ARM-PCR protocols. In TCRdb, the multiplex PCR reads were re-called with MiXCR into one record per CDR3 protein. The sample consists of roughly 44,000 distinct CDR3 sequences, more than 60% of them appearing once. The J gene is TRBJ1-2, the V gene TRBV5-6, with TRBD1 matching 8 bases. The origin of this receptor is a woman between 40 and 55 years old with non-small cell lung cancer. The specimen was distant non-tumor lung tissue. CDR3: CASIRDRGDGYTF. CDR3 nucleotides: TGTGCTAGCATACGTGACAGGGGCGATGGCTACACCTTC.